The 21 T cell receptor beta chains below come from one sample, sequenced in a study of T cell clonotyping in hematopoietic cell transplantation. Regarding time point: recipient sample about 28 days before transplant, after cytoreduction. Assay: immunoSEQ multiplex PCR; the TCRdb copy retains only in-frame clones and omits some. The sample contains about 80,000 clones, almost 97% of which appear only once. This specimen was peripheral blood mononuclear cells, taken before stem cell transplant. The receptor set was obtained from a woman between 45 and 60 years old with acute myeloid leukemia. Some clones in this sample may be carry-over from other donors' samples.

The chain combines TRBV11-1 with TRBJ2-1; tentative D call: TRBD2 (5 bases). Germline-derived CDR1 and CDR2 are SGHAT and FQDESV (reference sequence). Trimming removed 1 base at V and 10 bases at J, with 11 bases between. There are 13 residues in the CDR3. Written as DNA, the CDR3 is TGTGCCAGCAGCTTAGTGCGGGCTCGGGAGCAGTTCTTC. It encodes CASSLVRAREQFF.

This rearrangement joins TRBV5-1 to TRBJ2-7, with 7 nucleotides matching TRBD1. Germline V gene data show CDR1 as SGHRS and CDR2 as YFSETQ. This CDR3 is built from 15 residues. Trimming at V came to 0 bases and at J to 4 bases, leaving 7 bases not matched to a gene. The CDR3 nucleotides are TGCGCCAGCAGCTTGGGCATGACAGGGCTGTACGAGCAGTACTTC. This sequence encodes CASSLGMTGLYEQYF.

This chain uses TRBV19 with TRBJ1-1, with D possibly TRBD1 on 5 matching bases. The V end was cut by 6 bases, the J end by 1 base, with 24 bases between. Germline CDR1 reads LNHDA; CDR2 reads SQIVND (reference sequence). CDR3 length: 18 residues. The CDR3 DNA is TGTGCCAGTAGCCTCCAAGGGGTGTCATCCCATAGGAACACTGAAGCTTTCTTT. This translates into CASSLQGVSSHRNTEAFF.

This chain joins TRBV7-6 and TRBJ2-5; 10 bases match TRBD2. Unmatched junction bases numbered 18, after V lost 9 bases and J lost 2 bases. Germline assignment: CDR1 SGHVS and CDR2 FNYEAQ. The CDR3 is 18 amino acids. The CDR3 is CASTPAGRTSGTQETQYF. Here the CDR3 DNA reads TGTGCCAGTACCCCCGCTGGGCGGACTAGCGGCACTCAAGAGACCCAGTACTTC.

In DNA form, the CDR3 reads TGTGCCAGCCATATGGGGACAGGGGTCTATGGCTACACCTTC. Its protein is CASHMGTGVYGYTF. The rearrangement links TRBV28 to TRBJ1-2, with 10 nucleotides matching TRBD1. CDR3 length: 14 residues. V lost 8 bases, J lost 4 bases, and 7 bases stayed unmatched. Looked up from germline, CDR1 is MDHEN and CDR2 is SYDVKM.

This chain joins TRBV30 and TRBJ1-6; D remains ambiguous. The CDR3 is made up of 15 amino acids. The V and J ends lost 1 base and 2 bases respectively, with 9 bases between them. The V gene's germline CDR1 is GTSNPN and CDR2 SVGIG (reference sequence). CDR3: CAWSGGVTYNSPLHF. CDR3 DNA: TGTGCCTGGAGTGGTGGTGTCACCTATAATTCACCCCTCCACTTT.

The rearrangement links TRBV5-1 to TRBJ2-3, with a possible D match to TRBD2 (5 bases). Per germline, CDR1 SGHRS and CDR2 YFSETQ. Trimming cost V 3 bases and J 0 bases, with 11 bases left between them. This CDR3 contains 15 residues. The DNA of the CDR3 is TGCGCCAGCAGCTCTGGCGGGTTTAGCACAGATACGCAGTATTTT. It codes for CASSSGGFSTDTQYF.

The chain carries TRBV30 and TRBJ2-5, with TRBD2 as a possible D gene (5 bases). Per germline, CDR1 GTSNPN and CDR2 SVGIG (reference sequence). The CDR3 has 13 amino acids. V was cut by 2 bases and J by 1 base, with 8 bases left in between. As DNA, the CDR3 is TGTGCCTGGAGTCCGGGGTTCCAAGAGACCCAGTACTTC. Translating it yields CAWSPGFQETQYF.

The chain carries TRBV30 and TRBJ1-4, with D perhaps TRBD1 (6 bases). Germline V lookup: CDR1 GTSNPN, CDR2 SVGIG (reference sequence). Between the trimmed V and J ends, which lost 1 base and 5 bases, there was a span of 8 bases. The CDR3 covers 13 residues. In nucleotides, the CDR3 is TGTGCCTGGAGTGGGGGGGCCAATGAAAAACTGTTTTTT. This gives the protein CAWSGGANEKLFF. The entire variable domain, with the rest obtained from reference TRBV30 and TRBJ1-4, is as follows: SQTIHQWPATLVQPVGSPLSLECTVEGTSNPNLYWYRQAAGRGLQLLFYSVGIGQISSEVPQNLSASRPQDRQFILSSKKLLLSDSGFYLCAWSGGANEKLFFGSGTQLSVL.

J is TRBJ1-1 and V is TRBV7-3, with 7 bases aligning to TRBD1. From germline, CDR1 is SGHTA and CDR2 FQGTGA. CDR3 length: 15 amino acids. V shed 5 bases, J shed 4 bases, and the junction held 10 bases outside the gene matches. CDR3 sequence (DNA): TGTGCCAGCAGCACTCAGACAGGGTCGGGCACTGAAGCTTTCTTT. This encodes CASSTQTGSGTEAFF.

V gene TRBV29-1 combines with J gene TRBJ2-3; D assignment may be TRBD1 or TRBD2 (5 bases each). Germline V gives CDR1 SQVTM, CDR2 ANQGSEA. Trimming left V 8 bases short and J 1 base short, with 19 bases between. The length of the CDR3 is 15 residues. This CDR3 is CSSVGRGPRTDTQYF. CDR3 nucleotides: TGCAGCTCAGTGGGTAGGGGACCTCGCACAGATACGCAGTATTTT.

V usage is TRBV19 and J usage is TRBJ2-1; the D is unclear. The CDR3 spans 13 residues. Germline V CDR1 and CDR2: LNHDA, SQIVND (reference sequence). The V gene lost 0 bases and the J gene lost 5 bases, with 5 bases spanning the gap. CDR3 DNA sequence: TGTGCCAGTAGTATAGAACCAAACAATGAGCAGTTCTTC. Translation: CASSIEPNNEQFF.

The rearrangement joins TRBV30 to TRBJ2-2; 10 bases fit TRBD1. After removal of 8 bases from V and 1 base from J, the junction contained 1 base not matched to a gene. Germline V CDR1 and CDR2: GTSNPN, SVGIG (reference sequence). The CDR3 has 13 amino acids. CDR3 in amino acids: CARTGGNTGELFF. The CDR3 DNA reads as TGTGCCCGGACAGGGGGGAACACCGGGGAGCTGTTTTTT.

V and J are TRBV4-1 and TRBJ2-3; D is unclear. The CDR3 sequence is 13 residues long. V was clipped by 4 bases and J by 0 bases, with 5 bases between them. Per the germline V gene, CDR1 is MGHRA and CDR2 is YSYEKL. CDR3 coding DNA: TGCGCCAGCAGCCCGGACAGCACAGATACGCAGTATTTT. Amino acids: CASSPDSTDTQYF.

The chain couples TRBV9 to TRBJ2-1; 10 bases are a match to TRBD2. This CDR3 contains 19 residues. Germline CDR1 and CDR2: SGDLS and YYNGEE. Trimming at V came to 4 bases and at J to 0 bases, leaving 13 bases not matched to a gene. In DNA, the CDR3 is TGTGCCAGCAGCTACCCGCTAGCGGGGGACCCGAGCTCCTACAATGAGCAGTTCTTC. It translates to CASSYPLAGDPSSYNEQFF.

V gene TRBV15 combines with J gene TRBJ1-1, with D tentatively TRBD1 (5 bases). This CDR3 contains 14 residues. CDR1 is LNHNV, CDR2 YYDKDF, per germline (reference sequence). V lost 4 bases, J lost 3 bases, and 12 bases lay in between. Written as DNA, the CDR3 is TGTGCCACCAGCACGGGGGTAGCGTACACTGAAGCTTTCTTT. Its protein is CATSTGVAYTEAFF.

This chain joins TRBV2 and TRBJ2-2; 12 nucleotides align to TRBD2. The CDR3 sequence is 16 residues long. The J segment lost 6 bases and the V segment lost 4 bases, leaving 6 bases of the junction unmatched. Germline V gene data show CDR1 as SNHLY and CDR2 as FYNNEI. The CDR3 loop is CASSVTSGGPAGELFF. Written as DNA, the CDR3 is TGTGCCAGCAGTGTCACTAGCGGGGGGCCTGCCGGGGAGCTGTTTTTT.

The chain combines TRBV7-6 with TRBJ2-7; 12 bases align to TRBD1. The V gene end was trimmed by 5 bases and the J gene end by 5 bases; junction bases not matched to a gene: 7. Germline CDR1 reads SGHVS; CDR2 reads FNYEAQ. CDR3 length: 15 amino acids. The CDR3 is CASSRGTGGFHEQYF. CDR3 sequence (DNA): TGTGCCAGCAGCCGGGGGACAGGGGGCTTCCACGAGCAGTACTTC.

This clone was counted a single time. The chain links TRBV9 to TRBJ1-6; no clear D gene. The CDR3 runs to 16 residues. CDR1 is SGDLS and CDR2 is YYNGEE in the germline V gene. The V gene lost 0 bases and the J gene lost 0 bases, with 7 bases spanning the gap. CDR3 in DNA: TGTGCCAGCAGCGTAGGGGTCAGCTCCTATAATTCACCCCTCCACTTT. It yields the protein CASSVGVSSYNSPLHF. The full variable domain, completed using reference TRBV9 and TRBJ1-6, is DSGVTQTPKHLITATGQRVTLRCSPRSGDLSVYWYQQSLDQGLQFLIQYYNGEERAKGNILERFSAQQFPDLHSELNLSSLELGDSALYFCASSVGVSSYNSPLHFGNGTRLTVT.

The chain links TRBV7-2 to TRBJ1-6; unclear D gene. This CDR3 spans 13 amino acids. The germline V gene has CDR1 SGHTA and CDR2 FQGNSA. Trimming stripped 2 bases from V and 7 bases from J, with 6 bases between. CDR3 DNA: TGTGCCAGCAGCTTAACGTTGAATTCACCCCTCCACTTT. Translated: CASSLTLNSPLHF.

The rearrangement uses TRBV5-6 and TRBJ1-5; D is uncertain. The germline gives CDR1 SGHDT, CDR2 YYEEEE. V lost 0 bases to trimming and J lost 0 bases, with 16 bases between them. The length of the CDR3 is 18 residues. The CDR3 coding sequence is TGTGCCAGCAGCTTGGCCCGGGCAGAAATCAATAGCAATCAGCCCCAGCATTTT. Amino acids: CASSLARAEINSNQPQHF.